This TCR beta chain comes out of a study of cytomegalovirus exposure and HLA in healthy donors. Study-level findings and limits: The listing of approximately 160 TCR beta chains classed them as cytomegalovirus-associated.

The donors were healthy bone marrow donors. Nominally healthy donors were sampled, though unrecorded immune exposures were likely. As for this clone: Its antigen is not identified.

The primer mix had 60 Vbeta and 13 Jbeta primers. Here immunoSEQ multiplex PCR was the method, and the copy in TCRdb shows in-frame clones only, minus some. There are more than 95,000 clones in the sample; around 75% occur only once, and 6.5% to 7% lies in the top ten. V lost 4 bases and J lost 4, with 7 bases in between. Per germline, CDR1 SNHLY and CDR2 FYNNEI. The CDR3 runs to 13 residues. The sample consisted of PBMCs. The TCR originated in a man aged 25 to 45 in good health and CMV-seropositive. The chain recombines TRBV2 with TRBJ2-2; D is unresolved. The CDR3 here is CASSVGITGELFF. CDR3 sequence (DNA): TGTGCCAGCAGTGTTGGCATCACCGGGGAGCTGTTTTTT.